These 9 T cell receptor beta chains came from one sample sequenced in a study of cytomegalovirus exposure and HLA in healthy donors. Generated by immunoSEQ multiplex PCR, the TCRdb table keeps only in-frame clones and is missing some. The sample includes approximately 260,000 clones, about 86% of them seen just once. What was sequenced was PBMCs. The receptors were sampled from a woman younger than 30 in good health and CMV-seronegative.

The V and J genes are TRBV7-2 and TRBJ1-1; TRBD1 might be the D (5 bases). In germline, CDR1 is SGHTA, CDR2 FQGNSA. Trimming took 0 bases from V and 7 from J, leaving 6 bases between them. CDR3 length: 12 residues. The CDR3 sequence: CASSLAQGEAFF. As DNA, the CDR3 is TGTGCCAGCAGCTTAGCGCAGGGTGAAGCTTTCTTT.

This chain connects TRBV7-9 to TRBJ2-2, with TRBD2 as a possible D gene (6 bases). The CDR3 runs 15 residues. Germline CDR1 and CDR2: SEHNR and FQNEAQ (reference sequence). The V end lost 2 bases, the J end lost 4 bases, and 11 bases lay between the germline ends. CDR3 loop: CASSLWGRSTGELFF. The CDR3 bases are TGTGCCAGCAGCTTATGGGGGAGGAGCACCGGGGAGCTGTTTTTT.

Only a few counts were recorded for this clone. V and J are TRBV28 and TRBJ2-7; 8 nucleotides match TRBD2. Trimming at V came to 4 bases and at J to 2 bases, leaving 1 base not matched to a gene. Germline V gene data show CDR1 as MDHEN and CDR2 as SYDVKM. CDR3 length: 13 residues. The CDR3 reads CASSSGGTYEQYF. The DNA of the CDR3 is TGTGCCAGCAGTTCGGGGGGGACCTACGAGCAGTACTTC.

This rearrangement joins TRBV7-8 to TRBJ2-2; 7 bases are a match to TRBD1. The germline gives CDR1 SGHVS, CDR2 FQNEAQ. V lost 3 bases to trimming and J lost 7 bases; unmatched junction nucleotides: 8. The CDR3 has 15 residues. CDR3: CASSFLTGTNGELFF. In DNA form, the CDR3 reads TGTGCCAGCAGCTTCCTGACAGGGACGAACGGGGAGCTGTTTTTT.

This clone was found once. This chain uses TRBV6-5 with TRBJ2-7; D is possibly TRBD1 (6 bases). The CDR3 loop spans 16 amino acids. The germline CDR1 and CDR2 sequences are MNHEY and SVGAGI. The V and J ends lost 0 bases and 0 bases respectively, with 12 bases between them. Written as DNA, the CDR3 is TGTGCCAGCAGTTACTCTATCCAGGGGAGCTCCTACGAGCAGTACTTC. This codes for CASSYSIQGSSYEQYF.

V and J are TRBV5-4 and TRBJ1-1; D uncertain. V shed 1 base and J shed 0 bases, with 7 bases lying between them. This CDR3 region has 14 residues. Germline-derived CDR1 and CDR2 are SGHNT and YYREEE (reference sequence). The CDR3 region has the DNA TGTGCCAGCAGCTTGACAGTTATGAACACTGAAGCTTTCTTT. Protein product: CASSLTVMNTEAFF. Together with reference TRBV5-4 and TRBJ1-1, the CDR3 gives the full variable domain: ETGVTQSPTHLIKTRGQQVTLRCSSQSGHNTVSWYQQALGQGPQFIFQYYREEENGRGNFPPRFSGLQFPNYSSELNVNALELDDSALYLCASSLTVMNTEAFFGQGTRLTVV.

A single count supports this clone. The chain is built from TRBV9 and TRBJ1-2, with 8 nucleotides matching TRBD1. Germline V gives CDR1 SGDLS, CDR2 YYNGEE. Unmatched junction bases numbered 2, after V lost 4 bases and J lost 6 bases. This CDR3 contains 12 residues. In nucleotides, the CDR3 is TGTGCCAGCAGCCGGACAGGGAATGGCTACACCTTC. It is translated as CASSRTGNGYTF.

CDR3: CASSAGGAYGYTF. CDR3 nucleotides: TGTGCCAGTAGTGCCGGAGGGGCCTATGGCTACACCTTC. The rearrangement joins TRBV19 to TRBJ1-2, with D possibly being TRBD1 (5 bases). Trimming stripped 5 bases from V and 4 bases from J, with 11 bases between. The CDR3 has 13 amino acids. Germline V lookup: CDR1 LNHDA, CDR2 SQIVND (reference sequence).

V gene TRBV7-9 combines with J gene TRBJ1-2, with D hard to call. V dropped 0 bases and J dropped 7 bases, with 6 bases sitting between them. This CDR3 is built from 12 residues. Per germline, CDR1 SEHNR and CDR2 FQNEAQ (reference sequence). CDR3 in amino acids: CASSLARAGYTF. In nucleotides, the CDR3 is TGTGCCAGCAGCTTAGCGAGGGCTGGCTACACCTTC. The full variable domain, completed using reference TRBV7-9 and TRBJ1-2, is DTGVSQNPRHKITKRGQNVTFRCDPISEHNRLYWYRQTLGQGPEFLTYFQNEAQLEKSRLLSDRFSAERPKGSFSTLEIQRTEQGDSAMYLCASSLARAGYTFGSGTRLTVV.